A selection of T cell receptor beta chains follows, all from one sample in a study of T cell responses to AZD1222 COVID-19 vaccine. Some clones are missing from TCRdb's copy, which holds only in-frame ones; the method was immunoSEQ multiplex PCR. The sample consists of 100,000 to 150,000 clones, around 89% of them appearing once. This specimen consisted of peripheral blood, obtained on day 0 of MenACWY control vaccination. The source of these receptors is an adult in good health. The CDR3 runs from the conserved cysteine through the conserved F or W. The order of the fields is V gene, clone size, J gene, D gene, CDR3 protein, CDR3 DNA. D genes are given only for firm matches. Some rows have no size entry. The others give once, few or many, or a class for an expanded clone.

V: TRBV5-5
size: NA
J: TRBJ1-1
D: NA
CDR3: CASSFSGVTEAFF
DNA: TGTGCCAGCAGCTTCTCAGGGGTCACTGAAGCTTTCTTT

V: TRBV6-5
size: NA
J: TRBJ2-3
D: NA
CDR3: CASMEGLTDTQYF
DNA: TGTGCCAGCATGGAGGGGCTGACAGATACGCAGTATTTT

V: TRBV5-4
size: few
J: TRBJ2-1
D: TRBD2
CDR3: CASSLESGSAHEQFF
DNA: TGTGCCAGCAGCTTGGAAAGCGGGAGTGCCCATGAGCAGTTCTTC

V: TRBV24-1
size: NA
J: TRBJ2-2
D: NA
CDR3: CATSGSSLGAGELFF
DNA: TGTGCCACCAGTGGTTCTTCCCTAGGAGCCGGGGAGCTGTTTTTT

V: TRBV5-4
size: NA
J: TRBJ2-1
D: NA
CDR3: CASSLDLIAVSYNEQFF
DNA: TGTGCCAGCAGCTTGGACCTAATAGCGGTCTCCTACAATGAGCAGTTCTTC

V: TRBV7-9
size: NA
J: TRBJ1-5
D: NA
CDR3: CASSSGPSNQPQHF
DNA: TGTGCCAGCAGTTCGGGACCGAGCAATCAGCCCCAGCATTTT

V: TRBV5-8
size: NA
J: TRBJ2-1
D: NA
CDR3: CASSSYNEQFF
DNA: TGTGCCAGCAGCTCCTACAATGAGCAGTTCTTC

V: TRBV7-9
size: NA
J: TRBJ1-1
D: NA
CDR3: CASSLQGSTEAFF
DNA: TGTGCCAGCAGCTTGCAGGGTAGCACTGAAGCTTTCTTT

V: TRBV6-5
size: NA
J: TRBJ1-3
D: NA
CDR3: CASSFSGGNTIYF
DNA: TGTGCCAGCAGTTTCTCAGGGGGAAACACCATATATTTT

V: TRBV24-1
size: NA
J: TRBJ2-3
D: TRBD1
CDR3: CATSDPGTGGTDTQYF
DNA: TGTGCCACCAGTGATCCCGGGACAGGGGGCACAGATACGCAGTATTTT

V: TRBV5-4
size: NA
J: TRBJ1-2
D: NA
CDR3: CASSLQEGGYTF
DNA: TGTGCCAGCAGCCTCCAGGAGGGGGGCTACACCTTC

V: TRBV11-2
size: NA
J: TRBJ2-1
D: TRBD2
CDR3: CASSLELRASGSLGNEQFF
DNA: TGTGCCAGCAGCTTAGAATTGCGGGCTAGCGGGAGTTTGGGAAATGAGCAGTTCTTC

V: TRBV6-5
size: NA
J: TRBJ1-2
D: NA
CDR3: CASRPDQGGYGYTF
DNA: TGTGCCAGCAGACCCGACCAGGGTGGCTATGGCTACACCTTC

V: TRBV5-4
size: NA
J: TRBJ1-2
D: NA
CDR3: CASSPAATNYGYTF
DNA: TGTGCCAGCAGCCCCGCCGCAACTAACTATGGCTACACCTTC

V: TRBV15
size: NA
J: TRBJ2-1
D: TRBD2
CDR3: CATSRDASGYGDEQFF
DNA: TGTGCCACCAGCAGAGACGCTAGCGGTTACGGGGATGAGCAGTTCTTC

V: TRBV4-3
size: NA
J: TRBJ2-1
D: TRBD2
CDR3: CASSPGLAGDNEQFF
DNA: TGCGCCAGCAGCCCGGGACTAGCGGGAGATAATGAGCAGTTCTTC

V: TRBV10-3
size: NA
J: TRBJ1-3
D: NA
CDR3: CAIKITGTGNTIYF
DNA: TGTGCCATCAAAATTACAGGGACAGGAAACACCATATATTTT

V: TRBV7-3
size: NA
J: TRBJ2-1
D: NA
CDR3: CASSLRRGNEQFF
DNA: TGTGCCAGCAGCCTTAGGAGGGGGAATGAGCAGTTCTTC